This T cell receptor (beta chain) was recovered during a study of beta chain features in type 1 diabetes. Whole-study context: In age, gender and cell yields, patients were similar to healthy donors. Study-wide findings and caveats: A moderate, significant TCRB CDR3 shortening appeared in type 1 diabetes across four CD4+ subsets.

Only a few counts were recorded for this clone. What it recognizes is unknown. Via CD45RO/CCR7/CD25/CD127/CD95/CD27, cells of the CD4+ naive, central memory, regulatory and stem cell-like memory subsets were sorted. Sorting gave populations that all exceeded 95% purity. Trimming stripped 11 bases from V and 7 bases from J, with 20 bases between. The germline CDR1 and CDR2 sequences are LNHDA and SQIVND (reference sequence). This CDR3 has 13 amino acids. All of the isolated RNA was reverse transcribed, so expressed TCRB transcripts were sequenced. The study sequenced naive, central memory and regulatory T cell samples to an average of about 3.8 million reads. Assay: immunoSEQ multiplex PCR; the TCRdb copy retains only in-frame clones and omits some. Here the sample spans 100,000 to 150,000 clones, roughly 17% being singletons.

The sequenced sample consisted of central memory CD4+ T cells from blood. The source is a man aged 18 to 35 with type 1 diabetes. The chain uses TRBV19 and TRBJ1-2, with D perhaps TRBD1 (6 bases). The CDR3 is CACTQQGISGYTF. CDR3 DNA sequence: TGTGCCTGTACGCAGCAGGGGATCTCTGGCTACACCTTC.